This TCR beta chain is from a study of post-analysis software for immune sequencing data. Libraries were made from TCR beta cDNA, and they carried unique molecular identifiers. TCRdb reprocessed the PCR reads with MiXCR, giving one entry per CDR3 protein. The sample shows approximately 360,000 distinct CDR3 sequences, approximately 38% of them seen only once. The sequence derives from a girl aged 10-17 years with multiple sclerosis. The sample taken for sequencing was blood.

CDR3 in DNA: TGTGCCAGCAGTTACTTGGGGTCCCAGCGAGAGACCCAGTACTTC. Amino acids: CASSYLGSQRETQYF. The chain is built from TRBV6-2 or TRBV6-3 and TRBJ2-5; no firm D call. The CDR3 has 15 amino acids. Trimming cost V 1 base and J 4 bases, with 13 bases left between them. The germline V gene encodes CDR1 MNHEY and CDR2 SVGEGT.